A selection of T cell receptor beta chains follows, all from one sample in a study of blood T cell repertoires in COVID-19. The repertoire was sequenced with immunoSEQ multiplex PCR; TCRdb's copy has only in-frame clones and lacks some. Found here are roughly 71,000 clones, roughly 90% of them singletons; the top ten hold 25% to 35%. Sequencing was done on a sample of peripheral blood. The receptors shown here come from a man in his fifties with acute or convalescent COVID-19. Both conserved end residues are part of each CDR3.

TRBV30 12 CAWTGSNEKLFF
TRBV29-1 11 CSVAGVETQYF
TRBV18 14 CASSPGQGLLPQHF
TRBV5-4 15 CASSLGTASQETQYF
TRBV27 15 CASTPGLAGGPEQYF
TRBV6-6 15 CASSSRDTRGHGYTF
TRBV6-1 17 CASSEGVGTGGTDTQYF
TRBV5-1 13 CASSTSSGNTIYF
TRBV18 16 CASSPPPGASTDTQYF
TRBV6-5 15 CASSSRNRATDTQYF
TRBV5-4 15 CASSLGGQQTYEQYF
TRBV12-5 15 CATSQGAQSGNTIYF
TRBV7-9 14 CASSLARQNTEAFF
TRBV11-2 16 CASSLGSSRPGNTIYF
TRBV19 15 CASSTGTGYSNEQFF
TRBV7-9 15 CASSYRDRSTDTQYF
TRBV6-5 15 CASSYAAGGADTQYF
TRBV12-3/TRBV12-4 12 CASSLIATEAFF
TRBV3-1/TRBV3-2 15 CASSLAGEIYNEQFF
TRBV29-1 13 CSVEAESNTEAFF
TRBV30 12 CARGTGPDTQYF
TRBV27 16 CASSATRGTNTGELFF
TRBV12-5 14 CASGRDSGFYEQYF
TRBV5-1 14 CASSLDRGFSPLHF
TRBV5-4 16 CASSWTSSGGDNEQFF
TRBV19 15 CASSIGRVGNGELFF
TRBV12-3/TRBV12-4 12 CASSTGVETQYF
TRBV4-1 15 CASSPYTVSGNTIYF
TRBV14 15 CASSQPGQGTDTQYF
TRBV28 17 CASTPGQAYSYNSPLHF
TRBV6-1 16 CASSGLAGGLQETQYF
TRBV4-1 13 CASSHWGQGGYTF
TRBV19 15 CASRAGGMGNQPQHF
TRBV3-1/TRBV3-2 14 CASSQNRGGTEAFF
TRBV5-1 15 CASSPLGLDGHEQYF
TRBV19 15 CASSQPGQGANEQYF
TRBV5-1 15 CASSLQGAFNSPLHF